The clone carrying this T cell receptor (beta chain) occurred a few times. Its antigen is not identified. This sample stems from a study of Graves' ophthalmopathy and Graves' hyperthyroidism. Transcripts of RNA were the source for amplifying TCR beta CDR3 regions. HTBI primers primed a first-round RT-PCR, and a second-round multiplex PCR followed. TCRdb re-analysed the multiplex PCR reads in MiXCR, keeping a single row per CDR3 protein. The sample yields about 550,000 distinct CDR3 sequences, about 35% seen once. Certain patients were not enrolled. These were patients with other autoimmune diseases, uncontrolled infections, pregnancy or lactation. Study outcomes and limitations: The majority of expanded thyroid clonotypes above 0.001 frequency also occurred in blood.

The CDR3 is 18 residues long. The V segment lost 1 base and the J segment 5 bases; nucleotides outside the gene matches: 15. In germline, CDR1 is SGHDN, CDR2 FVKESK. The V gene is TRBV14, the J gene TRBJ1-1, with 8 positions matching TRBD1. The receptor was isolated from an adult man with Graves' hyperthyroidism. Sequenced material: peripheral blood or thyroid tissue (not recorded which). In DNA form, the CDR3 reads TGTGCCAGCAGCCAAGTCGACCAGGGGGCAAGAGAAGGGACTGAAGCTTTCTTT. Residues: CASSQVDQGAREGTEAFF.